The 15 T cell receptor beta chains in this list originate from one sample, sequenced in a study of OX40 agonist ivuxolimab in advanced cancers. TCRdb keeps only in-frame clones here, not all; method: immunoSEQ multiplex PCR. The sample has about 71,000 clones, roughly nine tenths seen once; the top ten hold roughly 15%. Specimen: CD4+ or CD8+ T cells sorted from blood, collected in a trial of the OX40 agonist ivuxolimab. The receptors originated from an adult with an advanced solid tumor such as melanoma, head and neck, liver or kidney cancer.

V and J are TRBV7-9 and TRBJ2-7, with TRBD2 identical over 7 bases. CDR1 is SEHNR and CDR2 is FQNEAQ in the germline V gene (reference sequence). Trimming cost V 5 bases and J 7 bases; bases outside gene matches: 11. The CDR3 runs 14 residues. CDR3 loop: CASSPRLAPGEQYF. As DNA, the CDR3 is TGTGCCAGCAGCCCGAGACTAGCCCCCGGGGAGCAGTACTTC. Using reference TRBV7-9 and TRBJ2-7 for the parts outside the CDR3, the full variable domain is DTGVSQNPRHKITKRGQNVTFRCDPISEHNRLYWYRQTLGQGPEFLTYFQNEAQLEKSRLLSDRFSAERPKGSFSTLEIQRTEQGDSAMYLCASSPRLAPGEQYFGPGTRLTVT.

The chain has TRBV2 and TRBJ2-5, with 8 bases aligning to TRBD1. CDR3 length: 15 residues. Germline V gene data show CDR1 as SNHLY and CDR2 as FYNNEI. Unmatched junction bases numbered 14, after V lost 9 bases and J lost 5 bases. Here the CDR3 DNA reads TGTGCCAGTTTCGGGGCCAGGGGGCAGTTGGAGACCCAGTACTTC. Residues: CASFGARGQLETQYF.

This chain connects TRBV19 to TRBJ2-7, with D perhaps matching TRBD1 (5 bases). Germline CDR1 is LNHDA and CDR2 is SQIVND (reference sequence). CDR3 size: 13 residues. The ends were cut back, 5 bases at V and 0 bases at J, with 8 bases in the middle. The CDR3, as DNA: TGTGCCAGTAGTGTGGGGCCCTCCTACGAGCAGTACTTC. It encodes CASSVGPSYEQYF.

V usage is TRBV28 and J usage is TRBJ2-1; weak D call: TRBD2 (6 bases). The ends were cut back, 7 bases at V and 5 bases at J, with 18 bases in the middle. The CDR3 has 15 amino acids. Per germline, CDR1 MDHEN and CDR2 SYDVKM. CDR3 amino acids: CASIQRDSINNEQFF. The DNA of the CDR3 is TGTGCCAGCATCCAACGGGACTCCATAAACAATGAGCAGTTCTTC.

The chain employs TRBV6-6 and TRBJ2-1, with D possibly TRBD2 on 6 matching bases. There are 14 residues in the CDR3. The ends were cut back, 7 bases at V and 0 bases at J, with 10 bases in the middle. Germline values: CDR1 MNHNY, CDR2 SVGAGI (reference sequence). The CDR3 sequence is CASIAGSSYNEQFF. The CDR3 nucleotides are TGTGCCAGCATTGCGGGGTCCTCCTACAATGAGCAGTTCTTC.

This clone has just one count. In DNA form, the CDR3 reads TGTGCCAGCGGGCAGGAGGAGGCCACAATCTCCAGCATCGCGCTAACTAGTGTTGAAGCTTTCTTT. This gives the protein CASGQEEATISSIALTSVEAFF. This chain links TRBV28 with TRBJ1-1; unclear D gene. V lost 8 bases to trimming and J lost 7 bases, with 44 bases between them. Per germline, CDR1 MDHEN and CDR2 SYDVKM. The CDR3 has 22 residues.

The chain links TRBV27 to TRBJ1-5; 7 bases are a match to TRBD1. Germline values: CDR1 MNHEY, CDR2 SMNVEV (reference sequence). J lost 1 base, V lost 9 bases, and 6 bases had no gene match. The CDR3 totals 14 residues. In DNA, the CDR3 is TGTGCCAGTTGTCCAGGGGGAAGCAATCAGCCCCAGCATTTT. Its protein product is CASCPGGSNQPQHF.

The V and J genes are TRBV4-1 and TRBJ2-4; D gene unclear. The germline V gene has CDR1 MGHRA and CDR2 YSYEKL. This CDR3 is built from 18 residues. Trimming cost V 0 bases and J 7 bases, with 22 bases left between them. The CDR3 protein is CASSQDNLGYGLDNIQYF. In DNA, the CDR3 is TGCGCCAGCAGCCAAGATAATTTAGGGTACGGATTAGATAACATTCAGTACTTC.

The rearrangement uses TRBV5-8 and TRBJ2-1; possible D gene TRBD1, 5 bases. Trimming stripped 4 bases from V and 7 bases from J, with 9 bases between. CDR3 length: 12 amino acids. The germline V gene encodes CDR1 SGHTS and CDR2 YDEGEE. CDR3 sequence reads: CASSADTNEQFF. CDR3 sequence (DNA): TGTGCCAGCAGCGCGGACACAAATGAGCAGTTCTTC.

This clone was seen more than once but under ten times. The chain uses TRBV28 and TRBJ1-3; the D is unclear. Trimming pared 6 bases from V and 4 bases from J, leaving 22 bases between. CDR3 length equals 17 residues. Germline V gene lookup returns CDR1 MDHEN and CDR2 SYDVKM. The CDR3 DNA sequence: TGTGCCAGCAGGGCTCTTGGAGGGCTCCCTGCCGGAAACACCATATATTTT. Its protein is CASRALGGLPAGNTIYF.

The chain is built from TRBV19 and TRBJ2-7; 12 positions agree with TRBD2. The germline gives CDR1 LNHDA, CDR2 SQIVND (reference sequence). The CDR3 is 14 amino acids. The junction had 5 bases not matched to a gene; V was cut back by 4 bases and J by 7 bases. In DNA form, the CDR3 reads TGTGCCAGTAGTACAAGACTAGCGGGAGAAGAGCAGTACTTC. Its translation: CASSTRLAGEEQYF. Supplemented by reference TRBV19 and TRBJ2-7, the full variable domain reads DGGITQSPKYLFRKEGQNVTLSCEQNLNHDAMYWYRQDPGQGLRLIYYSQIVNDFQKGDIAEGYSVSREKKESFPLTVTSAQKNPTAFYLCASSTRLAGEEQYFGPGTRLTVT.

CDR3 coding DNA: TGTGCCAGCTCACCATGGGCAGATAAAACTAATGAAAAACTGTTTTTT. Amino acids: CASSPWADKTNEKLFF. The V and J genes are TRBV18 and TRBJ1-4; D not certain. Germline CDR1 is KGHSH and CDR2 is LQKENI. V gave up 2 bases and J gave up 1 base, with 11 bases separating them. The CDR3 has 16 amino acids.

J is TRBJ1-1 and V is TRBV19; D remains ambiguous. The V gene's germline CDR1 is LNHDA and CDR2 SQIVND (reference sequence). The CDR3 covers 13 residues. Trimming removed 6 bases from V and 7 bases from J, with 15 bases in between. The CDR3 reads CASRLGTIGEAFF. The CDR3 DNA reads TGTGCCAGTAGGTTGGGCACGATCGGTGAAGCTTTCTTT.

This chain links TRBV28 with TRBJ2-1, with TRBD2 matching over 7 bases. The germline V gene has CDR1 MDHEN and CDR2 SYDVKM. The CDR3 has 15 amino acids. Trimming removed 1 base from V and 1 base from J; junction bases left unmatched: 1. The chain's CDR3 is CASSLLGGSYNEQFF. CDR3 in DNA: TGTGCCAGCAGTTTATTGGGAGGGTCCTACAATGAGCAGTTCTTC.

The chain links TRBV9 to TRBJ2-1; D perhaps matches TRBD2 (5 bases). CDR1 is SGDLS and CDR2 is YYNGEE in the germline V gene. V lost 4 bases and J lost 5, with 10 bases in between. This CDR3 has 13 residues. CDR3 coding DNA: TGTGCCAGCAGCCCCCGAGCGGACAATGAGCAGTTCTTC. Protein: CASSPRADNEQFF.